This entry lists 27 T cell receptor beta chains sequenced from one sample in a study of blood T cell repertoires in COVID-19. The data were produced by immunoSEQ multiplex PCR, yet TCRdb's version contains in-frame clones alone and is incomplete. The sample consists of 260,000 or so clones, roughly 82% of them appearing once. Source material: peripheral blood. These receptors originate from a woman aged 70-85 years with acute or convalescent COVID-19.

The chain recombines TRBV24-1 with TRBJ2-2; D is perhaps TRBD2 (6 bases). The germline gives CDR1 KGHDR, CDR2 SFDVKD. Trimming stripped 4 bases from V and 6 bases from J, with 14 bases between. CDR3 length equals 15 residues. CDR3 sequence (DNA): TGTGCCACCAGTGAGGTCATTGCGGGGCCCGGGGAGCTGTTTTTT. It translates to CATSEVIAGPGELFF.

The chain links TRBV3-1 (or the pseudogene TRBV3-2) to TRBJ2-3; TRBD2 is a possible D gene (7 bases). This CDR3 contains 15 residues. V lost 1 base and J lost 2, with 10 bases in between. CDR1 and CDR2 (germline): LGHDT, YNNKEL (reference sequence). The DNA of the CDR3 is TGTGCCAGCAGCCAAGGGGGGGGCTTCACAGATACGCAGTATTTT. The encoded protein is CASSQGGGFTDTQYF.

The chain recombines TRBV9 with TRBJ1-1, with a tentative D call TRBD1 (5 bases). Germline V gene lookup returns CDR1 SGDLS and CDR2 YYNGEE. The CDR3 has 14 amino acids. Trimming shortened V by 4 bases and J by 0 bases, and 10 bases separated the two germline ends. The CDR3 loop is CASSTGGLNTEAFF. Written as DNA, the CDR3 is TGTGCCAGCAGCACCGGGGGATTGAACACTGAAGCTTTCTTT.

V and J are TRBV5-4 and TRBJ1-1; 10 positions match TRBD1. Germline V gene lookup returns CDR1 SGHNT and CDR2 YYREEE (reference sequence). The CDR3 runs 15 residues. The V segment lost 0 bases and the J segment 3 bases; nucleotides outside the gene matches: 2. The CDR3 bases are TGTGCCAGCAGCTTGGGACAGGGGGCATACACTGAAGCTTTCTTT. Translated: CASSLGQGAYTEAFF. The full variable domain, completed using reference TRBV5-4 and TRBJ1-1, is ETGVTQSPTHLIKTRGQQVTLRCSSQSGHNTVSWYQQALGQGPQFIFQYYREEENGRGNFPPRFSGLQFPNYSSELNVNALELDDSALYLCASSLGQGAYTEAFFGQGTRLTVV.

V gene TRBV6-5 combines with J gene TRBJ2-3, with 12 positions matching TRBD1. Germline V gene data show CDR1 as MNHEY and CDR2 as SVGAGI. The CDR3 is made up of 16 amino acids. Losses at the gene ends were 4 bases for V and 3 bases for J; bases not matched to a gene: 5. The CDR3 loop reads CASSWGTGGPTDTQYF. The CDR3 coding sequence is TGTGCCAGCAGTTGGGGGACAGGGGGCCCGACAGATACGCAGTATTTT.

V gene TRBV19 combines with J gene TRBJ1-1; no clear D. V gave up 6 bases and J gave up 0 bases, with 8 bases separating them. Germline-derived CDR1 and CDR2 are LNHDA and SQIVND (reference sequence). The CDR3 loop spans 13 amino acids. CDR3 sequence: CASRGALNTEAFF. The CDR3 DNA reads TGTGCCAGTAGGGGCGCGTTGAACACTGAAGCTTTCTTT.

This chain connects TRBV7-7 to TRBJ1-4, with TRBD1 as a possible D gene (6 bases). CDR3 length: 16 residues. The V gene's germline CDR1 is SSHAT and CDR2 FNYEAQ (reference sequence). Trimming stripped 5 bases from V and 3 bases from J, with 16 bases between. The CDR3 DNA follows: TGTGCCAGCAGCCCCCTGAGTTCAGGGGCTAATGAAAAACTGTTTTTT. It encodes CASSPLSSGANEKLFF.

The chain employs TRBV5-5 and TRBJ2-5, with D unclear. Germline V gene lookup returns CDR1 SGHKS and CDR2 YYEKEE (reference sequence). This CDR3 comprises 11 residues. V was clipped by 2 bases and J by 5 bases, with 4 bases between them. As DNA, the CDR3 is TGTGCCAGCAGCTTATATGAGACCCAGTACTTC. Translation gives CASSLYETQYF.

The V gene is TRBV7-2, the J gene TRBJ1-2, with D possibly being TRBD1 (5 bases). Trimming stripped 1 base from V and 8 bases from J, with 26 bases between. The CDR3 sequence is 18 residues long. Germline V gene sequence: CDR1 SGHTA, CDR2 FQGNSA. This CDR3 reads CASSLEQGRPSLDGGYTF. CDR3 nucleotide sequence: TGTGCCAGCAGCTTAGAGCAGGGCAGGCCCAGCTTAGATGGAGGCTACACCTTC.

The rearrangement links TRBV6-5 to TRBJ1-3; 7 bases map to TRBD1. The CDR3 loop spans 14 amino acids. Trimming cost V 6 bases and J 1 base; bases outside gene matches: 3. CDR1 is MNHEY, CDR2 SVGAGI, per germline. CDR3 nucleotide sequence: TGTGCCAGCAGGCAGACAGGGTCTGGAAACACCATATATTTT. Translating it yields CASRQTGSGNTIYF.

The rearrangement uses TRBV27 and TRBJ1-2, with 7 nucleotides matching TRBD1. Per the germline V gene, CDR1 is MNHEY and CDR2 is SMNVEV (reference sequence). The CDR3 covers 15 residues. Germline trimming cut 4 bases from V and 0 bases from J; bases unmatched to any gene: 5. CDR3 region: CASSSRTGTNYGYTF. CDR3 nucleotide sequence: TGTGCCAGCAGTTCCCGGACAGGTACTAACTATGGCTACACCTTC.

This chain joins TRBV19 and TRBJ2-2, with 7 bases lining up with TRBD1. The CDR3 contains 15 residues. The germline gives CDR1 LNHDA, CDR2 SQIVND (reference sequence). Trimming at V came to 7 bases and at J to 6 bases, leaving 11 bases not matched to a gene. The chain's CDR3 is CASTRTGVGAGELFF. CDR3 coding DNA: TGTGCCAGTACGCGGACAGGAGTAGGGGCCGGGGAGCTGTTTTTT.

The chain uses TRBV3-1 (or the pseudogene TRBV3-2) and TRBJ1-1, with a tentative D call TRBD1 (6 bases). This CDR3 spans 14 amino acids. Germline CDR1 is LGHDT and CDR2 is YNNKEL (reference sequence). V was pared by 6 bases and J by 5 bases, with 16 bases between. The CDR3 loop reads CASSLTAQGTEAFF. The DNA of the CDR3 is TGTGCCAGCAGTCTTACAGCCCAGGGGACTGAAGCTTTCTTT.

Many counts were recorded for this clone. This sequence joins TRBV19 and TRBJ2-2; D is ambiguous. Deletions cut 7 bases from V and 4 bases from J, with 7 bases between. The CDR3 runs to 12 residues. CDR1 LNHDA and CDR2 SQIVND come from the germline V gene (reference sequence). The CDR3 sequence is CASMSSTGELFF. As DNA, the CDR3 is TGTGCCAGTATGAGTTCCACCGGGGAGCTGTTTTTT. The full variable domain, with the rest looked up from reference TRBV19 and TRBJ2-2, is DGGITQSPKYLFRKEGQNVTLSCEQNLNHDAMYWYRQDPGQGLRLIYYSQIVNDFQKGDIAEGYSVSREKKESFPLTVTSAQKNPTAFYLCASMSSTGELFFGEGSRLTVL.

V is TRBV29-1 and J is TRBJ2-7; D is possibly TRBD1 (5 bases). Germline CDR1 SQVTM, CDR2 ANQGSEA. V was shortened by 7 bases and J by 6 bases, with 19 bases between the two germline ends. The CDR3 length is 13 residues. CDR3 sequence: CSAVGQGISEQYF. CDR3 nucleotides: TGCAGCGCTGTCGGTCAGGGAATCTCCGAGCAGTACTTC.

This rearrangement joins TRBV6-1 to TRBJ2-3, with D unresolved. Germline V gives CDR1 MNHNS, CDR2 SASEGT. This CDR3 has 16 amino acids. V lost 2 bases and J lost 4, with 16 bases in between. CDR3 sequence (DNA): TGTGCCAGCAGTGAAAACGCTCGCCTGAGTGCAGATACGCAGTATTTT. Translated: CASSENARLSADTQYF.

The J gene is TRBJ1-5, the V gene TRBV7-8; D might be TRBD1 (6 bases). This CDR3 contains 15 residues. From germline, CDR1 is SGHVS and CDR2 FQNEAQ. The V and J ends lost 6 bases and 0 bases respectively, with 12 bases between them. The CDR3 is CASSPGAHSNQPQHF. CDR3 sequence (DNA): TGTGCCAGCAGTCCAGGGGCCCATAGCAATCAGCCCCAGCATTTT. The full variable domain, with the rest looked up from reference TRBV7-8 and TRBJ1-5, is GAGVSQSPRYKVAKRGQDVALRCDPISGHVSLFWYQQALGQGPEFLTYFQNEAQLDKSGLPSDRFFAERPEGSVSTLKIQRTQQEDSAVYLCASSPGAHSNQPQHFGDGTRLSIL.

The chain has TRBV13 and TRBJ1-5; 7 bases fit TRBD1. This CDR3 has 14 amino acids. CDR1 is PRHDT, CDR2 FYEKMQ, per germline (reference sequence). V trimming: 3 bases; J trimming: 4 bases; junction bases outside the gene matches: 3. CDR3 nucleotide sequence: TGTGCCAGCAGCTTCAGGGGGAAAAATCAGCCCCAGCATTTT. As protein: CASSFRGKNQPQHF.

V gene TRBV6-5 combines with J gene TRBJ2-1, with 8 nucleotides matching TRBD2. The germline CDR1 and CDR2 sequences are MNHEY and SVGAGI. Trimming cost V 8 bases and J 3 bases; bases outside gene matches: 9. The CDR3 spans 15 residues. CDR3 DNA: TGTGCCAGCGATAAAGGACTAGCACTCTACAATGAGCAGTTCTTC. This encodes CASDKGLALYNEQFF.

This clone was found once. J is TRBJ1-5 and V is TRBV19; TRBD1 agrees at 9 bases. Germline CDR1 LNHDA, CDR2 SQIVND (reference sequence). J lost 5 bases, V lost 6 bases, and 11 bases had no gene match. There are 16 residues in the CDR3. CDR3 in amino acids: CASSENSGTGHQPQHF. As DNA, the CDR3 is TGTGCCAGTAGCGAAAACTCCGGGACAGGGCATCAGCCCCAGCATTTT.

The CDR3 bases are TGTGCCGGGCGTGGAGGAAGTGGCAATGAGCAGTTCTTC. Its protein is CAGRGGSGNEQFF. This rearrangement joins TRBV7-2 to TRBJ2-1; maybe TRBD2 (5 bases). The CDR3 covers 13 residues. Germline-derived CDR1 and CDR2 are SGHTA and FQGNSA. The V and J ends lost 11 bases and 6 bases respectively, with 17 bases between them.

The CDR3 coding sequence is TGTGCCAGCAGCTCAACCGGGACAGGGACGATCTATGGCTACACCTTC. This codes for CASSSTGTGTIYGYTF. The chain recombines TRBV7-9 with TRBJ1-2; 9 bases are a match to TRBD1. CDR1 SEHNR and CDR2 FQNEAQ come from the germline V gene (reference sequence). CDR3 length: 16 amino acids. Unmatched junction bases numbered 10, after V lost 4 bases and J lost 4 bases.

The chain is built from TRBV6-5 and TRBJ1-2; 10 bases are a match to TRBD1. CDR1 is MNHEY, CDR2 SVGAGI, per germline. The CDR3 sequence is 15 residues long. V was pared by 6 bases and J by 4 bases, with 8 bases of the junction left unmatched. The CDR3 region has the DNA TGTGCCAGCAGCAGACCGGGACAGGGGACCTATGGCTACACCTTC. The encoded protein is CASSRPGQGTYGYTF.

Only one count was recorded for this clone. The J gene is TRBJ2-1, the V gene TRBV6-2 or TRBV6-3; D might be TRBD1 (6 bases). The CDR3 spans 15 residues. Germline V gene lookup returns CDR1 MNHEY and CDR2 SVGEGT. V was pared by 5 bases and J by 1 base, with 12 bases between. The CDR3 loop is CASSPTGISYNEQFF. The CDR3 DNA reads as TGTGCCAGCAGTCCCACAGGGATATCCTACAATGAGCAGTTCTTC.

As concerns this clone: This sample also contains other DNA sequences that code for the same CDR3. The V gene is TRBV6-5, the J gene TRBJ1-1; D might be TRBD1 (6 bases). Per germline, CDR1 MNHEY and CDR2 SVGAGI. V lost 0 bases and J 6 bases, leaving 8 bases between the germline ends. The CDR3 sequence is 13 residues long. The CDR3 loop reads CASSYSTGPEAFF. For the CDR3, the DNA is TGTGCCAGCAGTTACTCAACAGGGCCTGAAGCTTTCTTT.

The rearrangement uses TRBV5-6 and TRBJ2-3; 8 bases match TRBD1. CDR1 is SGHDT and CDR2 is YYEEEE in the germline V gene. Trimming cost V 1 base and J 2 bases; bases outside gene matches: 9. This CDR3 is built from 17 residues. The CDR3 region has the DNA TGTGCCAGCAGCTTGCCGCTCGGGCAGGGGGCCACAGATACGCAGTATTTT. It codes for CASSLPLGQGATDTQYF.

The rearrangement joins TRBV5-1 to TRBJ2-1; 10 positions match TRBD1. The CDR3 has 18 residues. The germline CDR1 and CDR2 sequences are SGHRS and YFSETQ. V was clipped by 4 bases and J by 0 bases; unmatched bases: 10. DNA of the CDR3: TGCGCCAGCAGCACCAGGGACAGGGGCGTACTCTCCTACAATGAGCAGTTCTTC. Translated, it gives CASSTRDRGVLSYNEQFF.